The 8 T cell receptor beta chains presented below share a single source sample, sequenced in a study of early T cells in non-severe SARS-CoV-2 infection. From the 5' RACE reads, TCRdb called clonotypes with MiXCR, one entry per CDR3 protein. The profile shows about 21,000 distinct CDR3 sequences, roughly 4.5% of them singletons. The sequencing input was whole blood. These receptor sequences come from an adult who was a healthcare worker with PCR-confirmed SARS-CoV-2 infection or an uninfected control (not recorded which).

There are many counts of this clonotype. The rearrangement joins TRBV3-1 to TRBJ2-2; D is unclear. The V and J ends lost 3 bases and 6 bases respectively, with 11 bases between them. The CDR3 is made up of 14 amino acids. Per the germline V gene, CDR1 is LGHDT and CDR2 is YNNKEL (reference sequence). The chain's CDR3 is CASSQSAASGELFF. CDR3 coding DNA: TGTGCCAGCAGCCAGTCGGCGGCATCCGGGGAGCTGTTTTTT.

This clonotype was counted a few times. This sequence joins TRBV20-1 and TRBJ2-3; TRBD1 aligns across 7 bases. Germline V gene sequence: CDR1 DFQATT, CDR2 SNEGSKA (reference sequence). V was pared by 0 bases and J by 3 bases, with 3 bases of the junction left unmatched. This CDR3 region has 14 residues. CDR3 DNA: TGCAGTGCTAGAGATACGACAGGGACAGATACGCAGTATTTT. Translating gives CSARDTTGTDTQYF.

There are many counts of this clonotype. The gene calls are TRBV20-1 and TRBJ2-5; 14 bases match TRBD2. Germline loops: CDR1 DFQATT, CDR2 SNEGSKA (reference sequence). The CDR3 consists of 17 residues. J lost 1 base, V lost 4 bases, and 8 bases had no gene match. DNA for the CDR3: TGCAGTGCTACCCCGGGACTAGCGGGGGCCGGCCAAGAGACCCAGTACTTC. The encoded protein is CSATPGLAGAGQETQYF.

The V call is TRBV30, the J call TRBJ2-2, with a weak D call TRBD2 (5 bases). The ends were cut back, 3 bases at V and 4 bases at J, with 21 bases in the middle. The CDR3 runs 17 residues. CDR1 and CDR2 from the germline V gene are GTSNPN and SVGIG (reference sequence). The CDR3 here is CAWRANWGDSSTGELFF. The CDR3 DNA reads TGTGCCTGGAGGGCGAATTGGGGAGATTCCTCCACCGGGGAGCTGTTTTTT.

Ten or more counts support this clonotype. This chain connects TRBV6-5 to TRBJ2-2; D unclear. Trimming cost V 0 bases and J 2 bases, with 7 bases left between them. CDR1 and CDR2 from the germline V gene are MNHEY and SVGAGI. The CDR3 is 15 residues long. CDR3 sequence reads: CASSYSGFNTGELFF. The CDR3, as DNA: TGTGCCAGCAGTTACTCGGGATTCAACACCGGGGAGCTGTTTTTT.

The chain recombines TRBV19 with TRBJ1-2; D remains ambiguous. Trimming shortened V by 6 bases and J by 7 bases, and 18 bases separated the two germline ends. The germline gives CDR1 LNHDA, CDR2 SQIVND (reference sequence). The CDR3 length is 14 residues. The CDR3 coding sequence is TGTGCCAGTAGGATACAGCCTCAATCGGGTGGCTACACCTTC. Its protein product is CASRIQPQSGGYTF.

This chain joins TRBV5-1 and TRBJ2-6; D not certain. Per the germline V gene, CDR1 is SGHRS and CDR2 is YFSETQ. V dropped 0 bases and J dropped 3 bases, with 7 bases sitting between them. The CDR3 covers 15 residues. The CDR3 sequence: CASSLDVNGANVLTF. The CDR3 DNA is TGCGCCAGCAGCTTGGATGTTAATGGGGCCAACGTCCTGACTTTC.

This clonotype has a count of ten or more. The gene calls are TRBV5-1 and TRBJ1-2; 7 nucleotides match TRBD1. Germline trimming cut 3 bases from V and 1 base from J; bases unmatched to any gene: 6. The CDR3 has 15 residues. Germline V gives CDR1 SGHRS, CDR2 YFSETQ. CDR3 amino acids: CASSSGTASNYGYTF. The CDR3 DNA sequence: TGCGCCAGCAGCTCTGGGACAGCAAGTAACTATGGCTACACCTTC.